A single sample gave rise to the 25 T cell receptor beta chains below, sequenced in a study of blood T cell repertoires in COVID-19. The table came from immunoSEQ multiplex PCR; TCRdb's copy has only in-frame clones and leaves some out. The repertoire holds about 140,000 clones, with approximately 78% as singletons. Sequenced input: peripheral blood. The receptors come from a woman at least 80 years old with acute or convalescent COVID-19.

V usage is TRBV3-1 (or the pseudogene TRBV3-2) and J usage is TRBJ2-5, with D perhaps matching TRBD2 (6 bases). CDR1 and CDR2 (germline): LGHDT, YNNKEL (reference sequence). Trimming stripped 0 bases from V and 7 bases from J, with 6 bases between. The CDR3 is made up of 12 amino acids. CDR3 residues: CASSQDGRTQYF. DNA of the CDR3: TGTGCCAGCAGCCAAGACGGGAGGACCCAGTACTTC.

This CDR3 reads CASSDVTYYGYTF. For the CDR3, the DNA is TGTGCCAGCAGTGACGTGACTTACTATGGCTACACCTTC. The chain links TRBV6-4 to TRBJ1-2; D is ambiguous. Germline V gene lookup returns CDR1 MRHNA and CDR2 SNTAGT. This CDR3 spans 13 amino acids. V lost 2 bases and J 3 bases, leaving 7 bases between the germline ends.

This clone is a singleton in its sample. The CDR3 DNA reads as TGCGCCAGCACCATATCAGGTGGGGGGGCCTCAAGCGGGGAGCTGTTTTTT. Protein product: CASTISGGGASSGELFF. This sequence joins TRBV5-1 and TRBJ2-2; maybe TRBD2 (7 bases). The V end was cut by 6 bases, the J end by 7 bases, with 25 bases between. The CDR3 is made up of 17 amino acids. The V gene's germline CDR1 is SGHRS and CDR2 YFSETQ.

The chain carries TRBV5-8 and TRBJ2-5; 7 positions match TRBD1. Looked up from germline, CDR1 is SGHTS and CDR2 is YDEGEE. CDR3 length: 14 residues. Losses at the gene ends were 4 bases for V and 3 bases for J; bases not matched to a gene: 6. CDR3 in DNA: TGTGCCAGCAGCCGGGGACAGCCCAAAGAGACCCAGTACTTC. Translation gives CASSRGQPKETQYF. The full variable domain, its missing parts supplied by reference TRBV5-8 and TRBJ2-5, is EAGVTQSPTHLIKTRGQQATLRCSPISGHTSVYWYQQALGLGLQFLLWYDEGEERNRGNFPPRFSGRQFPNYSSELNVNALELEDSALYLCASSRGQPKETQYFGPGTRLLVL.

This clone was counted between two and nine times. The chain recombines TRBV28 with TRBJ1-1, with a weak D call TRBD1 (6 bases). This CDR3 is 17 amino acids long. With 7 bases removed from V and 5 bases from J, the gap between germline ends came to 26 bases. Germline CDR1 is MDHEN and CDR2 is SYDVKM. CDR3 coding DNA: TGTGCCAGCACCCTGGTAGTGCGGGGGGGCATTGGGACTGAAGCTTTCTTT. Protein product: CASTLVVRGGIGTEAFF.

The chain is built from TRBV9 and TRBJ2-3; TRBD2 matches at 14 bases. The J segment lost 0 bases and the V segment lost 4 bases, leaving 10 bases of the junction unmatched. Germline V gene sequence: CDR1 SGDLS, CDR2 YYNGEE. This CDR3 is built from 19 residues. The CDR3 here is CASSYLGLAGGRSTDTQYF. In DNA, the CDR3 is TGTGCCAGCAGCTACCTAGGACTAGCGGGGGGTCGAAGCACAGATACGCAGTATTTT.

This chain joins TRBV4-1 and TRBJ2-1; 9 bases map to TRBD2. The V segment lost 1 base and the J segment 15 bases; nucleotides outside the gene matches: 10. Germline V lookup: CDR1 MGHRA, CDR2 YSYEKL. The CDR3 is 14 amino acids. The CDR3 spells CASSQAKAGTSPFF. The CDR3 region has the DNA TGCGCCAGCAGCCAAGCAAAGGCCGGGACTAGCCCGTTCTTC.

The chain couples TRBV27 to TRBJ2-7; 7 bases match TRBD1. CDR1 and CDR2 (germline): MNHEY, SMNVEV (reference sequence). Trimming removed 4 bases from V and 6 bases from J; junction bases left unmatched: 15. This CDR3 is 16 amino acids long. The CDR3 DNA sequence: TGTGCCAGCAGTTCGTACTACGACAGGGATGTTAGCGAGCAGTACTTC. Translating it yields CASSSYYDRDVSEQYF.

The rearrangement joins TRBV4-1 to TRBJ2-3, with D possibly TRBD2 on 5 matching bases. Germline loops: CDR1 MGHRA, CDR2 YSYEKL. The V end was cut by 0 bases, the J end by 6 bases, with 13 bases between. The CDR3 has 15 residues. The CDR3 DNA sequence: TGCGCCAGCAGCCAAGATGGGAGAGTGGTGGATACGCAGTATTTT. Encoded protein: CASSQDGRVVDTQYF.

V usage is TRBV19 and J usage is TRBJ1-1, with 7 bases fitting TRBD1. Looked up from germline, CDR1 is LNHDA and CDR2 is SQIVND (reference sequence). CDR3 size: 13 residues. V shed 6 bases and J 7 bases; nucleotides not matched to a gene: 8. In DNA, the CDR3 is TGTGCCAGTAGAACAGGGGATACCCGTGAAGCTTTCTTT. Protein product: CASRTGDTREAFF. The full variable domain, rest sourced from reference TRBV19 and TRBJ1-1, is DGGITQSPKYLFRKEGQNVTLSCEQNLNHDAMYWYRQDPGQGLRLIYYSQIVNDFQKGDIAEGYSVSREKKESFPLTVTSAQKNPTAFYLCASRTGDTREAFFGQGTRLTVV.

The chain recombines TRBV5-1 with TRBJ2-5; maybe TRBD1 (6 bases). The CDR3 loop spans 16 amino acids. The V end was cut by 2 bases, the J end by 2 bases, with 16 bases between. Per the germline V gene, CDR1 is SGHRS and CDR2 is YFSETQ. The CDR3 DNA reads as TGCGCCAGCAGCTTAGGACAGTCTTGGGGACAAGAGACCCAGTACTTC. Protein sequence: CASSLGQSWGQETQYF.

V gene TRBV28 combines with J gene TRBJ2-1; 15 bases agree with TRBD2. The CDR3 totals 19 residues. After removal of 10 bases from V and 4 bases from J, the junction contained 17 bases not matched to a gene. Looked up from germline, CDR1 is MDHEN and CDR2 is SYDVKM. CDR3 in amino acids: CATNTPHWTSGRVYNEQFF. CDR3 bases: TGTGCCACCAATACTCCCCACTGGACTAGCGGGAGGGTTTACAATGAGCAGTTCTTC.

The V gene is TRBV30, the J gene TRBJ1-5; a possible D gene is TRBD1 (6 bases). Looked up from germline, CDR1 is GTSNPN and CDR2 is SVGIG (reference sequence). Trimming took off 5 bases at V and 2 bases at J, with 13 bases between the two ends. CDR3 size: 14 residues. The CDR3 sequence: CAWGRGLGNQPQHF. The CDR3 nucleotides read TGTGCCTGGGGTAGGGGGTTGGGCAATCAGCCCCAGCATTTT.

V and J are TRBV7-2 and TRBJ1-1; D is unresolved. Trimming left V 6 bases short and J 9 bases short, with 11 bases between. This CDR3 contains 11 residues. CDR1 and CDR2 (germline): SGHTA, FQGNSA. CDR3 bases: TGTGCCAGCAGTCAAACACCTCAAGCTTTCTTT. This translates into CASSQTPQAFF.

The chain uses TRBV7-8 and TRBJ2-1; 8 bases fit TRBD2. The length of the CDR3 is 16 residues. Per the germline V gene, CDR1 is SGHVS and CDR2 is FQNEAQ. J gave up 15 bases and V 5 bases, and 21 bases lay outside the gene matches. CDR3 DNA sequence: TGTGCCAGCAGCCCCCAGCCGGGACTAGATGACCCCGGGGGGTTCTTC. Translated, it gives CASSPQPGLDDPGGFF. Drawing the rest from reference TRBV7-8 and TRBJ2-1, the complete variable domain is GAGVSQSPRYKVAKRGQDVALRCDPISGHVSLFWYQQALGQGPEFLTYFQNEAQLDKSGLPSDRFFAERPEGSVSTLKIQRTQQEDSAVYLCASSPQPGLDDPGGFFGPGTRLTVL.

CDR3 in DNA: TGTGCCAGCAGCACCCGGGTAGCGGGAGGAAAAGATACGCAGTATTTT. This encodes CASSTRVAGGKDTQYF. The V call is TRBV7-7, the J call TRBJ2-3, with 10 bases fitting TRBD2. Trimming removed 5 bases from V and 5 bases from J; junction bases left unmatched: 10. CDR3 length: 16 residues. Germline assignment: CDR1 SSHAT and CDR2 FNYEAQ (reference sequence).

This sequence joins TRBV10-1 and TRBJ2-7; 8 bases map to TRBD2. Trimming at V came to 5 bases and at J to 7 bases, leaving 19 bases not matched to a gene. Germline loops: CDR1 WNHNN, CDR2 SYGVQD (reference sequence). The CDR3 runs 17 residues. CDR3 loop: CASSRTSPTNSTSEQYF. DNA for the CDR3: TGCGCCAGCAGTAGGACTAGCCCTACCAACTCTACGAGTGAGCAGTACTTC.

The chain couples TRBV15 to TRBJ1-2, with TRBD1 matching 7 bases. The CDR3 is made up of 16 amino acids. V trimming: 5 bases; J trimming: 4 bases; junction bases outside the gene matches: 13. From germline, CDR1 is LNHNV and CDR2 YYDKDF (reference sequence). The CDR3 loop is CATSRRDRVNFYGYTF. Here the CDR3 DNA reads TGTGCCACCAGCCGCCGGGACAGAGTGAACTTCTATGGCTACACCTTC. Full variable domain (rest looked up from reference TRBV15 and TRBJ1-2): DAMVIQNPRYQVTQFGKPVTLSCSQTLNHNVMYWYQQKSSQAPKLLFHYYDKDFNNEADTPDNFQSRRPNTSFCFLDIRSPGLGDTAMYLCATSRRDRVNFYGYTFGSGTRLTVV.

The V and J genes are TRBV18 and TRBJ2-1, with TRBD1 matching 8 bases. The germline V gene encodes CDR1 KGHSH and CDR2 LQKENI. The CDR3 covers 17 residues. J was trimmed by 2 bases and V by 1 base; bases with no gene match: 7. This CDR3 is CASSPLIGQGAYNEQFF. The CDR3 coding sequence is TGTGCCAGCTCACCACTGATCGGACAGGGAGCCTACAATGAGCAGTTCTTC.

The rearrangement links TRBV5-6 to TRBJ1-4; the match to TRBD1 covers 8 bases. CDR3 length: 15 amino acids. CDR1 is SGHDT, CDR2 YYEEEE, per germline. The ends lost 4 bases at V and 13 bases at J; junction bases unmatched: 15. In DNA, the CDR3 is TGTGCCAGCAGCGCGGGGACAGGTGGGGGAAGGGGACTGTTTTTT. Translating gives CASSAGTGGGRGLFF.

The J gene is TRBJ2-1, the V gene TRBV3-1 (or the pseudogene TRBV3-2), with a weak D call TRBD2 (5 bases). Germline CDR1 reads LGHDT; CDR2 reads YNNKEL (reference sequence). V was trimmed by 4 bases and J by 3 bases, leaving 16 bases between them. This CDR3 region has 16 residues. The CDR3 sequence is CASSLTSHPIYNEQFF. CDR3 sequence (DNA): TGTGCCAGCAGCCTTACTAGTCACCCCATCTACAATGAGCAGTTCTTC.

The V and J genes are TRBV5-5 and TRBJ2-7; the D is unclear. This CDR3 contains 13 residues. Germline lookup yields CDR1 SGHKS and CDR2 YYEKEE (reference sequence). V gave up 0 bases and J gave up 4 bases, with 8 bases separating them. The CDR3 DNA is TGTGCCAGCAGCTTGGAAATGACTTACGAGCAGTACTTC. Translating gives CASSLEMTYEQYF.

This sequence joins TRBV24-1 and TRBJ2-3; 9 nucleotides agree with TRBD2. J gave up 3 bases and V 6 bases, and 12 bases lay outside the gene matches. There are 17 residues in the CDR3. The germline gives CDR1 KGHDR, CDR2 SFDVKD. The CDR3 DNA is TGTGCCACCAGTAACACCCGGGGGCTAGCGGGGACAGATACGCAGTATTTT. Protein: CATSNTRGLAGTDTQYF.

The chain employs TRBV5-6 and TRBJ2-5, with no clear D. Per germline, CDR1 SGHDT and CDR2 YYEEEE. V lost 3 bases to trimming and J lost 5 bases, with 17 bases between them. The CDR3 has 15 residues. Written as DNA, the CDR3 is TGTGCCAGCAGCTCCCGCCGCACCGGTCTGGAGACCCAGTACTTC. Translating it yields CASSSRRTGLETQYF.

J is TRBJ2-7 and V is TRBV5-6; TRBD2 agrees at 8 bases. Germline lookup yields CDR1 SGHDT and CDR2 YYEEEE. CDR3 length equals 14 residues. The V and J ends lost 5 bases and 5 bases, in that order; junction bases with no gene match: 9. The CDR3 reads CASSGGLEYDEQYF. The CDR3 DNA reads TGTGCCAGCAGTGGGGGACTAGAGTATGACGAGCAGTACTTC.